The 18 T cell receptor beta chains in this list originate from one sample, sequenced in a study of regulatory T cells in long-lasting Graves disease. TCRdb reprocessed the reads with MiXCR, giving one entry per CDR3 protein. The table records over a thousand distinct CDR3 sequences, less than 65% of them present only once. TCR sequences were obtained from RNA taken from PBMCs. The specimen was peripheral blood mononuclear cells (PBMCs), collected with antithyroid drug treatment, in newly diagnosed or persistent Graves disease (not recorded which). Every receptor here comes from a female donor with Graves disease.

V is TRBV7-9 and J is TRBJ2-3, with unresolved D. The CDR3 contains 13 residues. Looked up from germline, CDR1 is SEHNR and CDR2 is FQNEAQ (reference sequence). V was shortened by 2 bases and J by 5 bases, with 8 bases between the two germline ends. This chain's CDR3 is CASSLNNRDTQYF. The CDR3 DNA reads TGTGCCAGCAGCTTAAACAACCGAGATACGCAGTATTTT.

The CDR3 DNA reads TGTGCCTGCGCGGACAGGGTTGTCACAGATACGCAGTATTTT. Translation: CACADRVVTDTQYF. The chain links TRBV6-1 to TRBJ2-3; 8 bases map to TRBD1. Germline V CDR1 and CDR2: MNHNS, SASEGT. The CDR3 is made up of 14 amino acids. Trimming cost V 11 bases and J 2 bases; bases outside gene matches: 9.

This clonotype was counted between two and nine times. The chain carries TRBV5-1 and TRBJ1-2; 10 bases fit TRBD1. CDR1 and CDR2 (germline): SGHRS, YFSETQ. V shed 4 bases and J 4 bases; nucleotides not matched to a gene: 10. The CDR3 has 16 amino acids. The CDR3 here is CASSQVPGQGIYGYTF. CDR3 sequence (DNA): TGCGCCAGCAGCCAGGTCCCGGGACAGGGGATCTATGGCTACACCTTC.

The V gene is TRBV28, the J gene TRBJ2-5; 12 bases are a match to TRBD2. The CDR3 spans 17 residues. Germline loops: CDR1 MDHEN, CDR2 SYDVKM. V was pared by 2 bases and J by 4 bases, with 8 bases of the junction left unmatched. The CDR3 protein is CASSLLLAGGIRETQYF. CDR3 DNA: TGTGCCAGCAGTTTACTACTAGCGGGAGGCATAAGAGAGACCCAGTACTTC.

The CDR3 is CASSLGGGRVNEQYF. In DNA form, the CDR3 reads TGTGCCAGCAGCTTAGGGGGCGGCAGGGTGAACGAGCAGTACTTC. The chain links TRBV11-2 to TRBJ2-7; a weak D match, TRBD1 (5 bases). Trimming removed 1 base from V and 5 bases from J, with 15 bases in between. The V gene's germline CDR1 is SGHAT and CDR2 FQNNGV. This CDR3 has 15 amino acids.

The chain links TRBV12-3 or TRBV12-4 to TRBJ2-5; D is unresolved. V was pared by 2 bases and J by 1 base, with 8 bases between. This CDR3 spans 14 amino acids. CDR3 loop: CASSLRAIQETQYF. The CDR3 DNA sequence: TGTGCCAGCAGTTTACGGGCTATCCAAGAGACCCAGTACTTC.

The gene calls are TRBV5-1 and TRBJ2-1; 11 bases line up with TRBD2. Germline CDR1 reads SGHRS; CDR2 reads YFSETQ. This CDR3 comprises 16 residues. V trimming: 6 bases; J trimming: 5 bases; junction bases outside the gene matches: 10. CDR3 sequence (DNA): TGCGCCAGCACCCCCGCCGGGACTAGCGGCAACAATGAGCAGTTCTTC. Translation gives CASTPAGTSGNNEQFF.

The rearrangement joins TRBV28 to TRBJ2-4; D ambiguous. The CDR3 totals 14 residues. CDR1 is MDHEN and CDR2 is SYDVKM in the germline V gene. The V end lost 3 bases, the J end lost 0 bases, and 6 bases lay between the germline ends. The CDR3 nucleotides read TGTGCCAGCAGTTTCGGGCTAGCCAAAAACATTCAGTACTTC. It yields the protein CASSFGLAKNIQYF.

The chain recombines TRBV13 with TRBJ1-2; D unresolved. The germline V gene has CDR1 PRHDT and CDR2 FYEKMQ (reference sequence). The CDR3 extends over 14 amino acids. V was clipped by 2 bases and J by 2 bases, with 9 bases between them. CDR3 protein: CASSLSRRNYGYTF. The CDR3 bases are TGTGCCAGCAGCTTATCCCGAAGAAACTATGGCTACACCTTC. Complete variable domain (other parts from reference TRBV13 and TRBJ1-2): AAGVIQSPRHLIKEKRETATLKCYPIPRHDTVYWYQQGPGQDPQFLISFYEKMQSDKGSIPDRFSAQQFSDYHSELNMSSLELGDSALYFCASSLSRRNYGYTFGSGTRLTVV.

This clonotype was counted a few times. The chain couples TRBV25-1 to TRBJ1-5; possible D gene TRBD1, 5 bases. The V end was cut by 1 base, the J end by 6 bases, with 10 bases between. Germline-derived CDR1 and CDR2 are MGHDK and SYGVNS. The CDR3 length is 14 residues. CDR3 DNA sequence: TGTGCCAGCAGTGAATCAGGGAGAGGTCAGCCCCAGCATTTT. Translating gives CASSESGRGQPQHF.

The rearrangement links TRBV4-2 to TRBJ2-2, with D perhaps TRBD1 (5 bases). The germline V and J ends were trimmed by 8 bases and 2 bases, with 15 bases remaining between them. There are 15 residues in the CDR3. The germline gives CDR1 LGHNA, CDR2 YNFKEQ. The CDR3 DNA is TGTGCCAGCCGCCTTTTGCAGGGAAACACCGGGGAGCTGTTTTTT. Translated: CASRLLQGNTGELFF.

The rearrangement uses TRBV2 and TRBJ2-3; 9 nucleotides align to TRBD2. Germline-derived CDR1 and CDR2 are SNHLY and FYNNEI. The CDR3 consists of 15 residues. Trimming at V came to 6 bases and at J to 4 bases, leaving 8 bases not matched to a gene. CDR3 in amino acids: CASRPRAGGADTQYF. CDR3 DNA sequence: TGTGCCAGCAGACCCAGAGCGGGAGGAGCAGATACGCAGTATTTT.

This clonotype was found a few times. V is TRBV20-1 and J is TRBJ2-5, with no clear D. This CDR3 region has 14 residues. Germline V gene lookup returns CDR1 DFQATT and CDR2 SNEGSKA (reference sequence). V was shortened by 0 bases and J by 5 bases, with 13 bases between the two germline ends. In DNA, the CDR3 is TGCAGTGCTAGAGATCTGGGCGCACCCGAGACCCAGTACTTC. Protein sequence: CSARDLGAPETQYF.

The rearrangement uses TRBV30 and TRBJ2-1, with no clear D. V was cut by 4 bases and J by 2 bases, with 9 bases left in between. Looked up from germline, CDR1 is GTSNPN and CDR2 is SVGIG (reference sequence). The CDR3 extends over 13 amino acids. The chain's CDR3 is CAWTLTAYNEQFF. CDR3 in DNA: TGTGCCTGGACCCTGACCGCCTACAATGAGCAGTTCTTC.

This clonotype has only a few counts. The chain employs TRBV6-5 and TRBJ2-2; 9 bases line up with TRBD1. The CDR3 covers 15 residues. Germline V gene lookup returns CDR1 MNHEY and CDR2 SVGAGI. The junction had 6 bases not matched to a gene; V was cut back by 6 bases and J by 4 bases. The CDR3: CASRSTGGPTGELFF. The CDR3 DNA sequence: TGTGCCAGCAGAAGCACAGGGGGCCCCACCGGGGAGCTGTTTTTT.

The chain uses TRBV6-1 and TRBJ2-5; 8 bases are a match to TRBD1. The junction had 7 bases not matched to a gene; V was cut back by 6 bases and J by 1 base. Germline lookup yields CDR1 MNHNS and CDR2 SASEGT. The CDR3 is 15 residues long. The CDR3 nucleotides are TGTGCCAGCAGGCCACCGGGACAGGCCCAAGAGACCCAGTACTTC. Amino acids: CASRPPGQAQETQYF.

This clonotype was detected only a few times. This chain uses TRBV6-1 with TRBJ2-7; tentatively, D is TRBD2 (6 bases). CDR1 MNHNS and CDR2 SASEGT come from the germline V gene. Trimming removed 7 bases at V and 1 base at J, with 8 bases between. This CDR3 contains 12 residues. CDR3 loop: CASKGGSYEQYF. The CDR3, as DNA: TGTGCCAGCAAGGGAGGTTCCTACGAGCAGTACTTC.

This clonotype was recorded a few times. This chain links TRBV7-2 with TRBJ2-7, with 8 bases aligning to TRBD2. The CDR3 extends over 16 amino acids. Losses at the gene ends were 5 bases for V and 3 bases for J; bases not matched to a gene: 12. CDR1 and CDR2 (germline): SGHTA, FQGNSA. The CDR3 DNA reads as TGTGCCAGCAGCCCCTGGGAAAGCGGGAGTGGCTACGAGCAGTACTTC. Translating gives CASSPWESGSGYEQYF.